A few counts support the clone carrying this TCR beta chain. This specimen comes from a study of regulatory T cells in long-lasting Graves disease. The V and J ends lost 2 bases and 12 bases, in that order; junction bases with no gene match: 14. CDR1 DFQATT and CDR2 SNEGSKA come from the germline V gene (reference sequence). CDR3 length: 15 amino acids. The time point: newly diagnosed GD, antithyroid drugs for less than 3 months. Following extraction of RNA from PBMCs, that RNA was used to make the TCR library. Diagnosis followed American Thyroid Association guidelines for Graves' disease. For TCR beta, libraries came from iRepertoire HTBI primers and Arm-PCR of CDR3 regions. TCRdb re-called the multiplex PCR reads with MiXCR, one entry per CDR3 protein. This table has about 330,000 distinct CDR3 sequences, under 20% appearing once. This sample was also put to use in a study of T cells in Graves' hyperthyroidism and ophthalmopathy.

The clonotype was recovered from a woman aged 18-29 years with Graves disease. Material: peripheral blood mononuclear cells (PBMCs), obtained at new diagnosis, from a patient treated with antithyroid drugs. This chain links TRBV20-1 with TRBJ2-4; 9 nucleotides line up with TRBD2. The CDR3 here is CSARPEAGGHITQYF. The CDR3, as DNA: TGCAGTGCTAGACCGGAGGCGGGGGGGCATATCACTCAGTACTTC.